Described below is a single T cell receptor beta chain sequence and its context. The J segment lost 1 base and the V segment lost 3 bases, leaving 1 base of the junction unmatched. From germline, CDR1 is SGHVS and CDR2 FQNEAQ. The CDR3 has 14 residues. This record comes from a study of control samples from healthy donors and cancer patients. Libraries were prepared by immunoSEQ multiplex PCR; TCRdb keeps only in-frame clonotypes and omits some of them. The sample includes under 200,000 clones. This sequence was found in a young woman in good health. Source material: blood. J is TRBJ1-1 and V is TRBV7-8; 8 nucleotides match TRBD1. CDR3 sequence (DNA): TGTGCCAGCAGCTTTGACAGGGGGAACACTGAAGCTTTCTTT. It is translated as CASSFDRGNTEAFF.